The table lists the clone carrying this T cell receptor beta chain with many counts. Its antigen is not known. Each patient came to thyroid surgery without any prior treatment (of any kind). The sample belongs to a study of metastatic and nonmetastatic thyroid tumors. Study as a whole: Across blood and tumor or nodule tissue, repertoires from malignant and benign thyroid patients were compared with one another.

In the source study's methods: A classifier of distant metastasis in papillary thyroid cancer was built from CDR3 differences (across clinicopathological groups). Using MiXCR, TCRdb re-called clones from the PCR reads. V and J calls and clone size were set by TCRdb, not the authors. The table lists about 21,000 clones, 10% to 15% of them singletons. Germline-derived CDR1 and CDR2 are SGHKS and YYEKEE (reference sequence). V was trimmed by 3 bases and J by 3 bases, leaving 9 bases between them. This CDR3 comprises 13 residues. Points from the study as a whole: Significantly greater TCR beta diversity was reportedly found in malignant thyroid tumors than in benign nodules (in blood and tumor).

The chain joins TRBV5-5 to TRBJ1-1; D not certain. This sequence was found in a female donor with papillary thyroid cancer or a benign thyroid nodule (not recorded which). Some clones in this sample may be carry-over from other donors' samples. Material: blood. The CDR3 protein is CASSSPRDTEAFF. CDR3 bases: TGTGCCAGCAGCTCTCCACGGGACACTGAAGCTTTCTTT.